This TCR beta chain is from a study of T cells in Graves' hyperthyroidism and ophthalmopathy. Whole-study findings and limits: The model made its ophthalmopathy prediction, and onset followed a median approximately six months later.

Germline CDR1 MNHNS, CDR2 SASEGT. V dropped 8 bases and J dropped 6 bases, with 11 bases sitting between them. The CDR3 consists of 12 residues. In its sample, this clonotype was seen many times. Its antigen remains unknown. More than 9.5 ml fresh peripheral blood yielded the PBMCs. RNA transcripts yielded amplified TCR beta CDR3 regions. The HTBI primer set was used in a first-round RT-PCR of the TCR CDR3. TCRdb re-called the multiplex PCR reads through MiXCR, storing one row per CDR3 protein. The sample contains about 420,000 distinct CDR3 sequences, 15% to 17% of which appear only once. The receptor's source is a woman aged 18-29 years with Graves' hyperthyroidism. The sample consisted of blood. The V gene is TRBV6-1, the J gene TRBJ2-1; the D is unclear. The CDR3 DNA reads as TGTGCCAGCGGAACGGGTGGCAATGAGCAGTTCTTC. It codes for CASGTGGNEQFF.